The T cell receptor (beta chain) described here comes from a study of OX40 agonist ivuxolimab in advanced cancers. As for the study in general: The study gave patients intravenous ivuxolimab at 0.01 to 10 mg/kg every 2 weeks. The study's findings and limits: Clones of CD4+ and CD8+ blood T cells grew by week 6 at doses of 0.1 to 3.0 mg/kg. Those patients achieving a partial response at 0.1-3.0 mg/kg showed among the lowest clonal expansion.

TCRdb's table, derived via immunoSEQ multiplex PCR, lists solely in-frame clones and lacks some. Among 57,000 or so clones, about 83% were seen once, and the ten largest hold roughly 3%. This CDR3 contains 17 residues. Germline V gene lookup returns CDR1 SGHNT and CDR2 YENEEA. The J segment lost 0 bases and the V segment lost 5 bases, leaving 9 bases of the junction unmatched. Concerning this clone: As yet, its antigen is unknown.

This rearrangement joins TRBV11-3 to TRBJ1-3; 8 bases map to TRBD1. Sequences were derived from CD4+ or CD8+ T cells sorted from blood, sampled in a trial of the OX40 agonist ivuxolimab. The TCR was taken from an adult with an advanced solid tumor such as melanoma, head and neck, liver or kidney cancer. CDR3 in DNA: TGTGCCAGCAGCATATACAGGGGGGGGACCTCTGGAAACACCATATATTTT. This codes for CASSIYRGGTSGNTIYF.